This TCR beta chain came from a study of blood T cell repertoires in COVID-19. Looking at the study overall: The United States, Italy and Spain supplied acute and convalescent COVID-19 samples.

Germline CDR1 and CDR2: SGHDN and FVKESK. V dropped 4 bases and J dropped 3 bases, with 16 bases sitting between them. The CDR3 covers 16 residues. Libraries were prepared by immunoSEQ multiplex PCR; TCRdb keeps only in-frame clonotypes and omits some of them. The profile shows 35,000 to 40,000 clones, approximately 80% of them singletons. The source is a human donor with acute or convalescent COVID-19. The donor label of this sample is uncertain. Sequenced sample: peripheral blood. This chain connects TRBV14 to TRBJ2-1; tentative D call: TRBD1 (7 bases). DNA for the CDR3: TGTGCCAGCAGCCCTTGGCGGGACAGCAACTACAATGAGCAGTTCTTC. This translates into CASSPWRDSNYNEQFF.